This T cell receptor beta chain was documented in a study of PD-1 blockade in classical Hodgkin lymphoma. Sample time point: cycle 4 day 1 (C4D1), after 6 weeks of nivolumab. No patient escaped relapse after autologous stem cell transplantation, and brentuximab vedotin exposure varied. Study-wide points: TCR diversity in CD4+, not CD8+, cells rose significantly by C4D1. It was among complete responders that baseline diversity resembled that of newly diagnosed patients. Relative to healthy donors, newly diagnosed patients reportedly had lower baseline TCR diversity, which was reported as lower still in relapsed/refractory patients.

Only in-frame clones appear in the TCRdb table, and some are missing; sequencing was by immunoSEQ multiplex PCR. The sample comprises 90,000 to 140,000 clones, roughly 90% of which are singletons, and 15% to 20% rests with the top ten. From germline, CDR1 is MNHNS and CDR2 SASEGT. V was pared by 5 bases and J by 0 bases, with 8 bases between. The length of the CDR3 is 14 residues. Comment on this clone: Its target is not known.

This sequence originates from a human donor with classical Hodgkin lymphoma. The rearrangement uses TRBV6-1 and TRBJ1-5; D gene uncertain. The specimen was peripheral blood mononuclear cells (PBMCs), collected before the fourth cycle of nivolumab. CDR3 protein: CASSSEYSNQPQHF. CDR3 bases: TGTGCCAGCAGTTCAGAATATAGCAATCAGCCCCAGCATTTT.